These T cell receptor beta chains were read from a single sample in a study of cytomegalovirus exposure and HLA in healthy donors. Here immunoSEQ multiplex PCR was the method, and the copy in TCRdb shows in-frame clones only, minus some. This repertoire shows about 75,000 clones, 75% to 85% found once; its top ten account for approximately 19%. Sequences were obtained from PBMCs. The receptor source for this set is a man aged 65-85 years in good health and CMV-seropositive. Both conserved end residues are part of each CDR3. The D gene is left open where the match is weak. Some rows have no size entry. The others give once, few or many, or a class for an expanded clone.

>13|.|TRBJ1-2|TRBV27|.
CASSREGFYGYTF
TGTGCCAGCTCTAGAGAGGGTTTCTATGGCTACACCTTC
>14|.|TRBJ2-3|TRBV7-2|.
CASSSQILTDTQYF
TGTGCCAGCAGCTCGCAGATTTTGACAGATACGCAGTATTTT
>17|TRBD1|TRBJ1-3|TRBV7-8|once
CASSLASRTGIGNTIYF
TGTGCCAGCAGCTTAGCCTCGCGGACAGGCATTGGAAACACCATATATTTT
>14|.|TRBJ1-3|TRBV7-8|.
CASSLDSSGNTIYF
TGTGCCAGCAGCTTAGACAGCTCTGGAAACACCATATATTTT
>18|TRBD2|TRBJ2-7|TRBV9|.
CASRQTSLRLGLKYEQYF
TGTGCCAGCAGACAGACTAGCCTGAGACTCGGATTAAAATACGAGCAGTACTTC
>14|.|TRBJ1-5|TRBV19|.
CASSILGFGQPQHF
TGTGCCAGTAGTATATTGGGCTTCGGTCAGCCCCAGCATTTT
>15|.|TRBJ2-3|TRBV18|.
CASSKNRENTDTQYF
TGTGCCAGCTCAAAGAACCGGGAGAACACAGATACGCAGTATTTT
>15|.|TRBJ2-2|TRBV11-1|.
CASSLIEGGAGELFF
TGTGCCAGCAGCTTAATTGAGGGGGGGGCCGGGGAGCTGTTTTTT
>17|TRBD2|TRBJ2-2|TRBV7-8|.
CASSLVRLAGGGGELFF
TGTGCCAGCAGCTTAGTCAGGCTAGCGGGAGGTGGCGGGGAGCTGTTTTTT
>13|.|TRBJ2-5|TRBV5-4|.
CASSLYQSETQYF
TGTGCCAGCAGCTTGTACCAGTCGGAGACCCAGTACTTC
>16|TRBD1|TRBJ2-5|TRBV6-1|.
CASSGSTGGIQETQYF
TGTGCCAGCAGTGGTTCGACAGGGGGGATACAAGAGACCCAGTACTTC
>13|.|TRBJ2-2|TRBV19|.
CASRPAGAGELFF
TGTGCCAGTAGGCCCGCAGGGGCCGGGGAGCTGTTTTTT
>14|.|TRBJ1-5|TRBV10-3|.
CASSLAGNNQPQHF
TGTGCCAGCAGCCTTGCAGGAAATAATCAGCCCCAGCATTTT
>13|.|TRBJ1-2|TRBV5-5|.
CASSPRQGSGYTF
TGTGCCAGCAGCCCGAGGCAGGGGAGCGGCTACACCTTC
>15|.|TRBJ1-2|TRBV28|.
CASSSIRDNNYGYTF
TGTGCCAGCAGTTCAATCCGGGACAACAACTATGGCTACACCTTC
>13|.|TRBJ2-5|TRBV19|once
CASISRETETQYF
TGTGCCAGTATCTCTAGGGAGACGGAGACCCAGTACTTC
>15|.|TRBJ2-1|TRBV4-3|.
CASSLTGGGHNEQFF
TGCGCCAGCAGCCTTACCGGTGGAGGTCACAATGAGCAGTTCTTC
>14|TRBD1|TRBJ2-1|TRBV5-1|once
CASSSTGNDNEQFF
TGCGCCAGCAGCTCGACAGGGAATGACAATGAGCAGTTCTTC
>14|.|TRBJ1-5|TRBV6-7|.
CASSRSRFNQPQHF
TGTGCCAGCAGCAGATCCAGATTTAATCAGCCCCAGCATTTT
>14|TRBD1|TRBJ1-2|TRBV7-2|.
CASSSDRGFYGYTF
TGTGCCAGCAGCTCGGACAGGGGGTTTTATGGCTACACCTTC
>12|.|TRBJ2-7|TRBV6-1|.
CASSESGAEQYF
TGTGCCAGCAGTGAATCAGGGGCCGAGCAGTACTTC
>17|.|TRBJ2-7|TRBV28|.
CASSSSAGLGARYEQYF
TGTGCCAGCAGTTCCTCCGCCGGACTGGGAGCCAGGTACGAGCAGTACTTC
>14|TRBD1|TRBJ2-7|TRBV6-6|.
CASRRDRSFDEQYF
TGTGCCAGCAGACGGGACAGGAGTTTCGACGAGCAGTACTTC
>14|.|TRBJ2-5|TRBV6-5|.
CASSKGLNRETQYF
TGTGCCAGCAGCAAGGGACTCAATAGGGAGACCCAGTACTTC
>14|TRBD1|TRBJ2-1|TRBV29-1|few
CSVSGTGGGNEQFF
TGCAGCGTATCCGGGACAGGGGGCGGGAATGAGCAGTTCTTC
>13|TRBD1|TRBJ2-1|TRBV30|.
CAWSSQGANEQFF
TGTGCCTGGAGTTCACAGGGGGCCAATGAGCAGTTCTTC
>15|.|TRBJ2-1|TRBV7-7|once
CASSKTQSSYNEQFF
TGTGCTAGCAGCAAGACTCAGAGCTCCTACAATGAGCAGTTCTTC
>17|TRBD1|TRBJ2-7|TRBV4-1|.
CASSQTLRGQGLREQYF
TGCGCCAGCAGCCAAACCCTTCGCGGACAGGGGTTAAGAGAGCAGTACTTC
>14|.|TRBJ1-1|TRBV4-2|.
CASSPPGRVTEAFF
TGTGCCAGCAGCCCACCGGGCAGGGTTACTGAAGCTTTCTTT
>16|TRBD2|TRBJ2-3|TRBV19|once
CASRELRGGLTDTQYF
TGTGCCAGTAGAGAATTGCGGGGGGGCCTCACAGATACGCAGTATTTT
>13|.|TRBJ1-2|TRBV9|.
CASSGSGIVGYTF
TGTGCCAGCAGCGGGAGTGGAATAGTGGGCTACACCTTC
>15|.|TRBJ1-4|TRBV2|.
CASRRGWALSGKLFF
TGTGCCAGCAGGAGAGGGTGGGCGCTGTCAGGAAAACTGTTTTTT
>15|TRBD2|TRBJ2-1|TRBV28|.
CASTSSGNAVNEQFF
TGTGCCAGCACCTCCAGCGGGAATGCAGTAAATGAGCAGTTCTTC
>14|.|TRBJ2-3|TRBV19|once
CASSIAGNTDTQYF
TGTGCCAGTAGTATCGCCGGGAACACAGATACGCAGTATTTT
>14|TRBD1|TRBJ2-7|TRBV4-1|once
CASSQTGTGYEQYF
TGCGCCAGCAGCCAAACCGGGACAGGCTACGAGCAGTACTTC